This T cell receptor (beta chain) was obtained from a study of identical twins. Findings and caveats of the study: A lower insertion count was a feature of abundant cord blood beta clonotypes, with no such feature in memory repertoires.

With no exceptions, donors were healthy Caucasians. This clonotype has a handful of counts. The target antigen is unknown. One entry per CDR3 protein, called by TCRdb with MiXCR from the 5' RACE reads. This sample has around 490,000 distinct CDR3 sequences, with about 20% found just once. Germline CDR1 reads MNHNS; CDR2 reads SASEGT. V trimming: 6 bases; J trimming: 3 bases; junction bases outside the gene matches: 10. The CDR3 is 16 amino acids. The data were also submitted as part of a second study, on yellow fever vaccine responses in identical twins.

This TCR derives from a woman younger than 35 in good health. The chain joins TRBV6-1 to TRBJ2-3; TRBD2 matches 9 bases. Sequencing used CD4+ T cells sorted from blood. CDR3 DNA: TGTGCCAGCAGCTCGAGGGCGCTAGCGGGAACAGATACGCAGTATTTT. Encoded protein: CASSSRALAGTDTQYF.